This TCR beta chain originates from a study of shared clonotypes between healthy human individuals. CDR1 and CDR2 from the germline V gene are SGHNT and YYREEE (reference sequence). V dropped 0 bases and J dropped 1 base, with 13 bases sitting between them. The CDR3 sequence is 16 residues long. The data were produced by immunoSEQ multiplex PCR, yet TCRdb's version contains in-frame clones alone and is incomplete. This table holds approximately 320,000 clones, less than 85% found once. The clonotype comes from a man aged 25-45 years in good health. Sequencing was carried out using memory CD4+ T cells sorted from blood. Documented subset: CD45RA-negative fraction. The genes are TRBV5-4 and TRBJ1-1; D unclear. The CDR3 nucleotides read TGTGCCAGCAGCTTGGACAGCAAACTGCAGAACACTGAAGCTTTCTTT. Translating gives CASSLDSKLQNTEAFF.